The 28 T cell receptor beta chains listed next were all sequenced from one sample in a study of cytomegalovirus exposure and HLA in healthy donors. With 60 Vbeta and 13 Jbeta primers, the PCR was carried out. The data were produced by immunoSEQ multiplex PCR, yet TCRdb's version contains in-frame clones alone and is incomplete. This repertoire includes about 40,000 clones. The sample was PBMCs. These receptors came from a man aged 25 to 45 in good health and CMV-seronegative.

The chain couples TRBV29-1 to TRBJ1-1; no clear D. V dropped 5 bases and J dropped 0 bases, with 10 bases sitting between them. CDR1 and CDR2 (germline): SQVTM, ANQGSEA. The CDR3 loop spans 13 amino acids. CDR3 amino acids: CSVCTSVNTEAFF. As DNA, the CDR3 is TGCAGCGTTTGTACCTCAGTGAACACTGAAGCTTTCTTT.

V gene TRBV5-4 combines with J gene TRBJ2-1; 10 bases are shared with TRBD1. Germline CDR1 reads SGHNT; CDR2 reads YYREEE (reference sequence). The CDR3 sequence is 15 residues long. V shed 5 bases and J 7 bases; nucleotides not matched to a gene: 9. CDR3 sequence: CASSPDRGLWNEQFF. The CDR3 DNA reads TGTGCCAGCAGTCCTGACAGGGGGCTTTGGAATGAGCAGTTCTTC.

V gene TRBV2 combines with J gene TRBJ1-5; 12 positions agree with TRBD1. V trimming: 4 bases; J trimming: 5 bases; junction bases outside the gene matches: 6. This CDR3 spans 16 amino acids. Germline values: CDR1 SNHLY, CDR2 FYNNEI. In DNA, the CDR3 is TGTGCCAGCAGTGTCGGGACAGGGGGCTTGTATCAGCCCCAGCATTTT. It is translated as CASSVGTGGLYQPQHF.

The V and J genes are TRBV5-6 and TRBJ2-1; TRBD2 agrees at 7 bases. CDR1 and CDR2 (germline): SGHDT, YYEEEE. V dropped 5 bases and J dropped 5; count of bases not matched to a gene: 4. There are 13 residues in the CDR3. CDR3 nucleotides: TGTGCCAGCAGTAAGACTAGCCACAATGAGCAGTTCTTC. Its translation: CASSKTSHNEQFF. The variable domain in full, with the rest retrieved from reference TRBV5-6 and TRBJ2-1, is DAGVTQSPTHLIKTRGQQVTLRCSPKSGHDTVSWYQQALGQGPQFIFQYYEEEERQRGNFPDRFSGHQFPNYSSELNVNALLLGDSALYLCASSKTSHNEQFFGPGTRLTVL.

This chain joins TRBV7-6 and TRBJ2-5, with TRBD1 matching over 11 bases. CDR1 is SGHVS, CDR2 FNYEAQ, per germline. J was trimmed by 1 base and V by 1 base; bases with no gene match: 2. The CDR3 totals 16 residues. In nucleotides, the CDR3 is TGTGCCAGCAGCTTAGGGACAGGGGGCGGCCAAGAGACCCAGTACTTC. Residues: CASSLGTGGGQETQYF. The full variable domain, rest sourced from reference TRBV7-6 and TRBJ2-5, is GAGVSQSPRYKVTKRGQDVALRCDPISGHVSLYWYRQALGQGPEFLTYFNYEAQQDKSGLPNDRFSAERPEGSISTLTIQRTEQRDSAMYRCASSLGTGGGQETQYFGPGTRLLVL.

This chain links TRBV19 with TRBJ1-2, with D possibly being TRBD1 (6 bases). V was clipped by 4 bases and J by 9 bases, with 15 bases between them. Per germline, CDR1 LNHDA and CDR2 SQIVND (reference sequence). There are 13 residues in the CDR3. The chain's CDR3 is CASSTTGLESYTF. Here the CDR3 DNA reads TGTGCCAGTAGTACTACAGGGTTAGAAAGCTACACCTTC.

The V and J genes are TRBV5-1 and TRBJ1-1; a weak D match, TRBD1 (5 bases). The germline gives CDR1 SGHRS, CDR2 YFSETQ. The V end was cut by 5 bases, the J end by 3 bases, with 11 bases between. CDR3 size: 13 residues. The CDR3 DNA is TGCGCCAGCAGAGGGGCGTCTTACACTGAAGCTTTCTTT. This translates into CASRGASYTEAFF.

The chain uses TRBV19 and TRBJ2-1, with D possibly matching TRBD2 (6 bases). Germline lookup yields CDR1 LNHDA and CDR2 SQIVND (reference sequence). The CDR3 consists of 14 residues. V was clipped by 6 bases and J by 1 base, with 10 bases between them. The CDR3 nucleotides are TGTGCCAGTAGGGTTAGCGGTTCCTACAATGAGCAGTTCTTC. Its protein product is CASRVSGSYNEQFF. Looking up the rest from reference TRBV19 and TRBJ2-1 gives the full variable domain: DGGITQSPKYLFRKEGQNVTLSCEQNLNHDAMYWYRQDPGQGLRLIYYSQIVNDFQKGDIAEGYSVSREKKESFPLTVTSAQKNPTAFYLCASRVSGSYNEQFFGPGTRLTVL.

The chain has TRBV6-5 and TRBJ2-5; 11 bases fit TRBD1. The J call is doubtful: the DNA matches TRBJ2-7 better. CDR3 size: 14 residues. Germline values: CDR1 MNHEY, CDR2 SVGAGI. CDR3 bases: TGTGCCAGCAGTTACGGGACAGGGGGCTACGAGCAGTACTTC. The encoded protein is CASSYGTGGYEQYF.

The chain uses TRBV4-3 and TRBJ2-3; the D gene is possibly TRBD2 (5 bases). The germline V gene encodes CDR1 LGHNA and CDR2 YSLEER. The CDR3 length is 15 residues. Deletions cut 1 base from V and 2 bases from J, with 10 bases between. The chain's CDR3 is CASSQGTSPTDTQYF. As DNA, the CDR3 is TGCGCCAGCAGCCAAGGAACTAGTCCCACAGATACGCAGTATTTT.

The gene calls are TRBV7-3 and TRBJ2-7; 12 bases map to TRBD2. The CDR3 is made up of 14 amino acids. V was pared by 2 bases and J by 6 bases, with 2 bases of the junction left unmatched. The germline V gene has CDR1 SGHTA and CDR2 FQGTGA. The CDR3 is CASSLLAGGREQYF. The CDR3 coding sequence is TGTGCCAGCAGCTTACTAGCGGGGGGGCGCGAGCAGTACTTC. Full variable domain (rest looked up from reference TRBV7-3 and TRBJ2-7): GAGVSQTPSNKVTEKGKYVELRCDPISGHTALYWYRQSLGQGPEFLIYFQGTGAADDSGLPNDRFFAVRPEGSVSTLKIQRTERGDSAVYLCASSLLAGGREQYFGPGTRLTVT.

The rearrangement joins TRBV6-6 to TRBJ1-2, with 8 bases matching TRBD1. The CDR3 covers 14 residues. CDR1 MNHNY and CDR2 SVGAGI come from the germline V gene (reference sequence). V lost 1 base to trimming and J lost 3 bases; unmatched junction nucleotides: 1. DNA for the CDR3: TGTGCCAGCAGTTACTTGGGACAGGACTATGGCTACACCTTC. It translates to CASSYLGQDYGYTF.

This clone registers medium-sized by frequency. V gene TRBV6-5 combines with J gene TRBJ1-4; 10 bases are a match to TRBD1. CDR3 length: 14 residues. Germline V gene sequence: CDR1 MNHEY, CDR2 SVGAGI. V trimming: 4 bases; J trimming: 8 bases; junction bases outside the gene matches: 4. The CDR3 nucleotides read TGTGCCAGCAGTTGGACAGGGGGACGGGAAAAACTGTTTTTT. It yields the protein CASSWTGGREKLFF.

This sequence joins TRBV6-1 and TRBJ2-7; D not resolved. V was pared by 6 bases and J by 9 bases, with 15 bases between. Germline V CDR1 and CDR2: MNHNS, SASEGT. The CDR3 has 12 amino acids. CDR3 loop: CASSKDEARQYF. CDR3 coding DNA: TGTGCCAGCAGCAAGGATGAAGCGCGGCAGTACTTC.

J is TRBJ2-3 and V is TRBV4-1; D remains ambiguous. Trimming cost V 1 base and J 6 bases, with 8 bases left between them. The CDR3 sequence is 13 residues long. From germline, CDR1 is MGHRA and CDR2 YSYEKL. The CDR3 DNA reads as TGCGCCAGCAGCCAAGGGCTCGTGGATACGCAGTATTTT. It translates to CASSQGLVDTQYF.

The rearrangement links TRBV5-6 to TRBJ1-2; TRBD1 might be the D (5 bases). The ends were cut back, 4 bases at V and 4 bases at J, with 14 bases in the middle. This CDR3 spans 14 amino acids. CDR1 SGHDT and CDR2 YYEEEE come from the germline V gene. The CDR3 region is CASSGRARAYGYTF. In DNA, the CDR3 is TGTGCCAGCAGCGGTAGGGCCAGGGCCTATGGCTACACCTTC.

The chain employs TRBV18 and TRBJ2-7; TRBD1 matches at 12 bases. Germline V gives CDR1 KGHSH, CDR2 LQKENI. The CDR3 has 14 amino acids. The trim removed 3 bases at V and 7 bases at J, leaving 4 bases unmatched. The CDR3 nucleotides are TGTGCCAGCTCACCGGGACAGGGGGCGAGGGAGCAGTACTTC. It codes for CASSPGQGAREQYF. Using reference TRBV18 and TRBJ2-7 for the parts outside the CDR3, the full variable domain is NAGVMQNPRHLVRRRGQEARLRCSPMKGHSHVYWYRQLPEEGLKFMVYLQKENIIDESGMPKERFSAEFPKEGPSILRIQQVVRGDSAAYFCASSPGQGAREQYFGPGTRLTVT.

V and J are TRBV19 and TRBJ1-1; D possibly corresponds to TRBD1 (6 bases). The CDR3 is 13 residues long. The V end was cut by 6 bases, the J end by 0 bases, with 8 bases between. Germline values: CDR1 LNHDA, CDR2 SQIVND (reference sequence). The CDR3 nucleotides are TGTGCCAGTAGGGGACAAATGAACACTGAAGCTTTCTTT. This codes for CASRGQMNTEAFF.

J is TRBJ2-5 and V is TRBV5-1; 14 bases match TRBD2. This CDR3 has 16 residues. The V gene end was trimmed by 4 bases and the J gene end by 4 bases; junction bases not matched to a gene: 6. Germline V gene lookup returns CDR1 SGHRS and CDR2 YFSETQ. In DNA form, the CDR3 reads TGCGCCAGCAGCCTCGGGACTAGCGGGAGCGTAGAGACCCAGTACTTC. Translation gives CASSLGTSGSVETQYF.

The gene calls are TRBV2 and TRBJ1-5, with a weak D call TRBD1 (6 bases). Trimming stripped 5 bases from V and 11 bases from J, with 10 bases between. CDR3 length: 11 residues. Germline V CDR1 and CDR2: SNHLY, FYNNEI. The CDR3 loop is CASSSEGAQHF. CDR3 DNA sequence: TGTGCCAGCAGTAGTGAGGGGGCCCAGCATTTT.

V and J are TRBV2 and TRBJ2-5; TRBD2 might be the D (5 bases). The V gene lost 4 bases and the J gene lost 6 bases, with 15 bases spanning the gap. CDR1 is SNHLY, CDR2 FYNNEI, per germline. The CDR3 is 14 amino acids. Here the CDR3 DNA reads TGTGCCAGCAGTGTTTCTAGCCGGTTTAAGACCCAGTACTTC. This translates into CASSVSSRFKTQYF.

The chain joins TRBV5-1 to TRBJ1-5; the D gene is possibly TRBD1 (5 bases). This CDR3 spans 15 amino acids. Germline lookup yields CDR1 SGHRS and CDR2 YFSETQ. V lost 0 bases and J lost 3, with 10 bases in between. CDR3 coding DNA: TGCGCCAGCAGCTTGGGGTCAGGGCTCAATCAGCCCCAGCATTTT. Amino acids: CASSLGSGLNQPQHF.

V is TRBV9 and J is TRBJ2-3; 7 nucleotides align to TRBD2. CDR3 length: 15 amino acids. CDR1 SGDLS and CDR2 YYNGEE come from the germline V gene. The ends lost 3 bases at V and 3 bases at J; junction bases unmatched: 7. The CDR3 protein is CASSATGGRTDTQYF. DNA for the CDR3: TGTGCCAGCAGCGCCACGGGGGGTAGGACAGATACGCAGTATTTT.

The chain uses TRBV6-1 and TRBJ2-7, with 8 nucleotides matching TRBD1. The germline V gene has CDR1 MNHNS and CDR2 SASEGT. V lost 6 bases, J lost 3 bases, and 4 bases stayed unmatched. The CDR3 runs to 13 residues. CDR3 sequence (DNA): TGTGCCAGCAGGAGGACAGGGAACTACGAGCAGTACTTC. Encoded protein: CASRRTGNYEQYF.

V gene TRBV6-1 combines with J gene TRBJ2-7, with a tentative D call TRBD1 (5 bases). The CDR3 consists of 12 residues. V lost 3 bases and J 11 bases, leaving 14 bases between the germline ends. Germline V gene lookup returns CDR1 MNHNS and CDR2 SASEGT. This CDR3 is CASSDNRFTKYF. CDR3 nucleotide sequence: TGTGCCAGCAGTGATAACAGGTTTACCAAGTACTTC.

The chain couples TRBV21-1 to TRBJ1-6; the table's D call, TRBD1, has no DNA check behind it. TRBV21-1 is a pseudogene locus. The CDR3 runs 15 residues. The CDR3 bases are TGTGCCAGCAGCAAAGATGTCAGGGGGAATTCACCCCTCCACTTT. Encoded protein: CASSKDVRGNSPLHF.

The V call is TRBV7-2, the J call TRBJ2-3; 7 nucleotides agree with TRBD2. This CDR3 spans 13 amino acids. V was clipped by 9 bases and J by 1 base; unmatched bases: 4. CDR1 is SGHTA, CDR2 FQGNSA, per germline. CDR3 coding DNA: TGTGCCAGTAGACTAGCCGGCACAGATACGCAGTATTTT. The encoded protein is CASRLAGTDTQYF.

The rearrangement links TRBV10-3 to TRBJ1-1, with a tentative D call TRBD1 (6 bases). Germline-derived CDR1 and CDR2 are ENHRY and SYGVKD. Trimming shortened V by 6 bases and J by 3 bases, and 14 bases separated the two germline ends. The CDR3 sequence is 14 residues long. The CDR3 DNA is TGTGCCATCAGATACCGACAGGTCGACACTGAAGCTTTCTTT. It yields the protein CAIRYRQVDTEAFF.